This T cell receptor beta chain appears in the sequencing data of a study of blood T cells in healthy people across ages. Study results and caveats: PBMCs were not sorted, which prevented a conclusive comparison of naive versus antigen-experienced cells.

Through a sample-barcoded 5' primer and a J-beta primer mix, a second PCR was run for roughly 6 to 11 cycles. MiXCR was run by TCRdb on the 5' RACE reads, yielding one entry per CDR3 protein. The sample contains about 800,000 distinct CDR3 sequences, around 25% of which appear only once. This clonotype has more than one count but fewer than ten. Its antigen is not identified. The CDR3 is 16 amino acids. Germline CDR1 MNHEY, CDR2 SVGAGI. Losses at the gene ends were 0 bases for V and 1 base for J; bases not matched to a gene: 6. These data are also associated with another study on T cells of mothers and their children.

Sample: blood. This chain links TRBV6-5 with TRBJ2-7, with 7 bases aligning to TRBD1. This TCR came from a boy between 5 and 17 years old in good health. The DNA of the CDR3 is TGTGCCAGCAGTTACTCATCCCAGGGGGTATCCTACGAGCAGTACTTC. Protein: CASSYSSQGVSYEQYF.